Described below is a single T cell receptor beta chain sequence and its context. Its specificity is unknown. Its ends do not fully match the called genes, so a read error is possible. The sample comes from a study of CD8 T cells in ankylosing spondylitis. This CDR3 spans 14 amino acids. Germline-derived CDR1 and CDR2 are KGHDR and SFDVKD. Overall study results and limits: Significantly higher representation of disease-linked clones was reported for matched ankylosing spondylitis synovial fluid. Apparently characteristic of ankylosing spondylitis blood was a TCR beta motif (eight highly homologous variants). In synovial fluid and blood from reactive arthritis, some motif variants were previously reported. Disease-linked clones were found to be CD8+ and relatively rare in peripheral blood.

Libraries of TCR beta came from quantitative 5'-RACE with molecular barcodes. TCRdb itself ran the 5' RACE reads through MiXCR, one entry per CDR3 protein. The sample contains about 450,000 distinct CDR3 sequences, about 25% of which appear only once. This clonotype originated in a male donor with ankylosing spondylitis. The specimen sequenced was blood, either unsorted or a sorted T cell fraction (not recorded which). The rearrangement links TRBV24-1 to TRBJ2-1, with 10 positions matching TRBD2. CDR3 nucleotide sequence: TGTGCCACCCAGCGGGAGGGCTCCTACAATCAGCAGTTCTTC. Translating gives CATQREGSYNQQFF.